This is a list of T cell receptor beta chains from one sample in a study of vaccination effects on CD4 cells after COVID-19. The repertoire was sequenced with immunoSEQ multiplex PCR; TCRdb's copy has only in-frame clones and lacks some. The profile covers about 23,000 clones, with 70% to 75% appearing a single time and 5% taken by the ten largest. Their cognate antigens are unknown. Sequencing was performed on CD4+ T cells from PBMCs cultured with SARS-CoV-2 spike peptides, taken before COVID-19 vaccination. These receptors originate from a human donor who received a COVID-19 vaccine. Both conserved end residues are part of each CDR3. The D gene is left open where the match is weak. Clone sizes are given selectively: once, few, many, or a class where the clone is expanded.

clone size	J gene	V gene	D gene	CDR3 protein	CDR3 DNA
.	TRBJ2-2	TRBV9	.	CASSVSLTGELFF	TGTGCCAGCAGCGTGAGTCTTACCGGGGAGCTGTTTTTT
.	TRBJ1-6	TRBV20-1	.	CSASGQPNSPLHF	TGCAGTGCTAGTGGACAGCCGAATTCACCCCTCCACTTT
.	TRBJ1-1	TRBV5-4	TRBD1	CASSFTGGAGTEAFF	TGTGCCAGCAGCTTTACAGGGGGCGCGGGCACTGAAGCTTTCTTT
few	TRBJ2-2	TRBV19	TRBD2	CASSIVLAGNTGELFF	TGTGCCAGTAGTATAGTACTAGCGGGGAACACCGGGGAGCTGTTTTTT
.	TRBJ2-5	TRBV11-2	.	CASSLGSLGRRKKETQYF	TGTGCCAGCAGCTTAGGGTCGTTGGGGCGTCGGAAAAAAGAGACCCAGTACTTC
once	TRBJ2-2	TRBV7-9	TRBD2	CASRLTSGRAGELFF	TGTGCCAGCAGACTCACTAGCGGGAGAGCCGGGGAGCTGTTTTTT
.	TRBJ2-3	TRBV5-6	.	CASSQRGLMPDTQYF	TGTGCCAGCAGCCAAAGGGGGTTGATGCCGGATACGCAGTATTTT
.	TRBJ2-2	TRBV11-1	.	CASTWAGTGELFF	TGTGCCAGTACTTGGGCGGGTACCGGGGAGCTGTTTTTT
.	TRBJ2-7	TRBV28	.	CASSPPGRPIVQYF	TGTGCCAGCAGTCCACCGGGACGCCCCATAGTGCAGTACTTC
.	TRBJ1-3	TRBV6-4	TRBD1	CASSGTAMRYTIYF	TGTGCCAGCAGCGGGACAGCTATGCGGTACACCATATATTTT
.	TRBJ2-1	TRBV6-5	.	CASSFGGGRRHGEQFF	TGTGCCAGCAGTTTTGGTGGGGGTCGAAGGCATGGTGAGCAGTTCTTC
once	TRBJ1-3	TRBV6-1	.	CASSDLSGGVGNTIYF	TGTGCCAGCAGTGACCTTTCGGGGGGGGTCGGAAACACCATATATTTT
.	TRBJ2-7	TRBV27	.	CASKPNAVGSYEQYF	TGTGCCAGCAAACCAAATGCGGTGGGCTCCTACGAGCAGTACTTC
once	TRBJ1-1	TRBV6-5	TRBD1	CASKGGIMNTEAFF	TGTGCCAGCAAAGGGGGCATAATGAACACTGAAGCTTTCTTT
.	TRBJ2-7	TRBV6-1	.	CASSEAGGNYEQYF	TGTGCCAGCAGTGAGGCAGGCGGAAACTACGAGCAGTACTTC
.	TRBJ2-1	TRBV30	TRBD1	CAWSVIHRTGFDEQFF	TGTGCCTGGAGTGTAATTCACCGGACAGGGTTTGATGAGCAGTTCTTC
.	TRBJ2-2	TRBV15	.	CATSTSDRYTGELFF	TGTGCCACCAGCACCTCTGACAGATACACCGGGGAGCTGTTTTTT
.	TRBJ2-7	TRBV9	.	CASSARALARGEQYF	TGTGCCAGCAGCGCCCGCGCTCTTGCACGGGGCGAGCAGTACTTC
few	TRBJ1-1	TRBV19	.	CASTPLETGGTEAFF	TGTGCCAGTACCCCCCTTGAGACAGGAGGCACTGAAGCTTTCTTT
.	TRBJ2-3	TRBV6-5	.	CASSGQGMTDTQYF	TGTGCCAGCTCCGGGCAGGGGATGACAGATACGCAGTATTTT
.	TRBJ2-1	TRBV2	TRBD2	CASIAGGPPEQFF	TGTGCCAGCATTGCGGGGGGCCCCCCTGAGCAGTTCTTC
.	TRBJ1-3	TRBV14	.	CASSSGQLLYGNTIYF	TGTGCCAGCAGCTCAGGACAGCTCCTCTATGGAAACACCATATATTTT
.	TRBJ1-5	TRBV2	.	CASSEQGDSNQPQHF	TGTGCCAGCAGTGAACAGGGAGATAGCAATCAGCCCCAGCATTTT
.	TRBJ1-1	TRBV5-4	.	CATKERGKNTEAFF	TGTGCCACCAAGGAGAGAGGGAAGAACACTGAAGCTTTCTTT
.	TRBJ1-5	TRBV11-2	.	CASSLGLGEGNQPQHF	TGTGCCAGCAGCTTAGGGTTGGGGGAAGGCAATCAGCCCCAGCATTTT
.	TRBJ2-3	TRBV12-5	TRBD2	CASGPGTSVGDTQYF	TGTGCTAGTGGTCCCGGGACTAGCGTAGGAGATACGCAGTATTTT
.	TRBJ2-3	TRBV18	TRBD2	CASSSGTSGSGTDTQYF	TGTGCCAGCTCATCCGGGACTAGCGGGAGCGGGACAGATACGCAGTATTTT
.	TRBJ2-1	TRBV5-1	TRBD2	CASSLESAGGRVGQFF	TGCGCCAGCAGCTTGGAGTCGGCGGGGGGCCGGGTTGGGCAGTTCTTC
.	TRBJ1-4	TRBV2	.	CASNLVDGKLFF	TGTGCCAGCAATCTCGTGGATGGGAAACTGTTTTTT
.	TRBJ1-2	TRBV6-5	.	CATYTGPRDGYTF	TGTGCCACTTATACAGGGCCGCGGGATGGCTACACCTTC
.	TRBJ2-5	TRBV19	.	CASSGGTGQETQYF	TGTGCCAGTAGTGGAGGGACTGGACAAGAGACCCAGTACTTC
.	TRBJ2-5	TRBV29-1	.	CSAVPGEETQYF	TGCAGCGCGGTTCCAGGGGAAGAGACCCAGTACTTC
.	TRBJ2-5	TRBV6-1	TRBD1	CASSEVGTGLQTQYF	TGTGCCAGCAGTGAAGTAGGGACAGGGCTGCAGACCCAGTACTTC
.	TRBJ2-7	TRBV4-1	.	CASSQGPAYEQYF	TGCGCCAGCAGCCAAGGTCCAGCCTACGAGCAGTACTTC
.	TRBJ1-5	TRBV28	.	CASRFENQPQHF	TGTGCCAGCAGGTTTGAAAATCAGCCCCAGCATTTT
few	TRBJ2-1	TRBV15	.	CATSRVSGVKLNYNEQFF	TGTGCCACCAGCAGAGTGTCTGGCGTGAAGTTGAATTACAATGAGCAGTTCTTC
.	TRBJ1-5	TRBV30	.	CAWSVLGGHGNQPQHF	TGTGCCTGGAGTGTACTCGGGGGACACGGCAATCAGCCCCAGCATTTT
.	TRBJ1-1	TRBV18	.	CASSQGPGTEAFF	TGTGCCAGCTCACAGGGTCCGGGTACTGAAGCTTTCTTT
medium-sized	TRBJ1-2	TRBV6-1	.	CASSEAGGYTF	TGTGCCAGCAGTGAAGCCGGTGGCTACACCTTC
.	TRBJ2-7	TRBV11-2	.	CASSLNFGGPGEQYF	TGTGCCAGCAGCTTAAATTTCGGGGGGCCGGGCGAGCAGTACTTC
.	TRBJ2-1	TRBV3-1/TRBV3-2	TRBD2	CASSPSGESYNEQFF	TGTGCCAGCAGCCCTAGCGGGGAGTCCTACAATGAGCAGTTCTTC
.	TRBJ1-5	TRBV9	.	CASSVSGNQPQHF	TGTGCCAGCAGCGTATCCGGGAATCAGCCCCAGCATTTT
.	TRBJ1-2	TRBV30	TRBD1	CAWTTGGEYGYTF	TGTGCCTGGACGACAGGGGGCGAGTATGGCTACACCTTC
.	TRBJ2-5	TRBV19	TRBD2	CASSSLAGGSGETQYF	TGTGCCAGTAGTTCTCTAGCGGGGGGATCGGGAGAGACCCAGTACTTC
.	TRBJ2-5	TRBV5-1	.	CASSLGRIQETQYF	TGCGCCAGCAGCTTGGGAAGAATACAAGAGACCCAGTACTTC
.	TRBJ2-1	TRBV29-1	.	CSVGLGREQFF	TGCAGCGTTGGGTTGGGGCGAGAGCAGTTCTTC
.	TRBJ2-7	TRBV10-3	.	CAISAGTYEQYF	TGTGCCATCAGTGCGGGGACCTACGAGCAGTACTTC
.	TRBJ1-6	TRBV16	TRBD1	CASSQSWVEGGISPLHF	TGTGCCAGCAGCCAATCTTGGGTCGAAGGGGGCATTTCACCCCTCCACTTT
.	TRBJ2-2	TRBV7-7	.	CASSSGRLVNAGELFF	TGTGCCAGCAGCTCGGGGAGACTAGTAAACGCCGGGGAGCTGTTTTTT
.	TRBJ1-2	TRBV6-5	.	CASSYGGASGYGYTF	TGTGCCAGCAGTTATGGGGGGGCGAGCGGCTATGGCTACACCTTC
few	TRBJ2-1	TRBV11-2	TRBD1	CASSVRGGTGVNEQFF	TGTGCCAGCAGCGTAAGAGGTGGGACAGGGGTGAATGAGCAGTTCTTC
.	TRBJ2-5	TRBV7-2	TRBD2	CASIPRGEETQYF	TGTGCCAGCATCCCGCGGGGGGAAGAGACCCAGTACTTC
.	TRBJ2-1	TRBV24-1	.	CATSGGVYNEQFF	TGTGCCACCAGTGGAGGGGTCTACAATGAGCAGTTCTTC
.	TRBJ1-1	TRBV11-2	TRBD1	CASSQSRGRNTEAFF	TGTGCCAGCAGCCAATCAAGGGGGCGGAACACTGAAGCTTTCTTT
.	TRBJ2-2	TRBV6-6	.	CAATLDRNTGELFF	TGTGCCGCAACTCTTGACAGGAACACCGGGGAGCTGTTTTTT
.	TRBJ2-7	TRBV2	.	CARINREQQYF	TGTGCCAGGATAAACAGGGAACAGCAGTACTTC